This paragraph reports one T cell receptor beta chain. Its antigen is unknown. Additional DNA sequences in this sample encode the identical CDR3. The repertoire was sequenced with immunoSEQ multiplex PCR; TCRdb's copy has only in-frame clones and lacks some. Here the sample spans about 170,000 clones, around 86% being singletons. The V end was cut by 5 bases, the J end by 3 bases, with 2 bases between. Germline CDR1 and CDR2: SNHLY and FYNNEI. This CDR3 spans 11 amino acids. This specimen belongs to a study of cytomegalovirus exposure and HLA in healthy donors. Whole-study context: The same platform was used for the approximately 120 validation repertoires as for the 650 to 800 first-cohort repertoires, as reported in a later analysis.

Study-level results: The study labeled 150 to 200 TCR beta chains cytomegalovirus-associated. In vitro, a few CMV-associated chains proved specific for CMV antigens.

The TCR originated in a man aged 18-30 years in good health and CMV-seropositive. V is TRBV2 and J is TRBJ2-1; D unresolved. Sequencing was performed on PBMCs. The CDR3 reads CASSYYNEQFF. Here the CDR3 DNA reads TGTGCCAGCAGTTACTACAATGAGCAGTTCTTC. Supplemented by reference TRBV2 and TRBJ2-1, the full variable domain reads EPEVTQTPSHQVTQMGQEVILRCVPISNHLYFYWYRQILGQKVEFLVSFYNNEISEKSEIFDDQFSVERPDGSNFTLKIRSTKLEDSAMYFCASSYYNEQFFGPGTRLTVL.